This T cell receptor beta chain was found in a study of identical twins. TCRdb redid the calling of the 5' RACE reads with MiXCR, one entry per CDR3 protein. The sample records approximately 210,000 distinct CDR3 sequences, over 5% being singletons. This clonotype was detected many times. The same sample was also studied in work on T cells expressing NK-cell markers. That source reports: Dominance of the CD3+CD56-NKG2C+ fraction by these clonotypes also held in several donors.

The clonotype was recovered from a woman younger than 30 in good health. Sample: CD8+ T cells sorted from blood.

CDR3 loop: CSVPTGVYGYTF. Written as DNA, the CDR3 is TGCAGCGTCCCAACAGGGGTCTATGGCTACACCTTC. The chain has TRBV29-1 and TRBJ1-2; 7 bases line up with TRBD1. The CDR3 is 12 residues long. The junction had 5 bases not matched to a gene; V was cut back by 6 bases and J by 4 bases. CDR1 is SQVTM, CDR2 ANQGSEA, per germline.